This T cell receptor beta chain was retrieved from a study of human T cells and chemical hapten exposure (dated by TCRdb to 2020 to 2022). Regarding the study in general: For sensitization, 2% DPC in acetone was applied to a roughly 2 cm by roughly 2 cm area of upper inner arm skin. Throughout the study period of around 25 weeks, patients also received therapeutic DPC doses to the scalp every week. Patch tests used Finn chambers with 0.01% DPC on the upper back, scored after 6 days by International Contact Dermatitis Research Group standards. Most of the patients in the cohort were female, and the cohort covered alopecia areata with under or over 50% scalp involvement, alopecia totalis and alopecia universalis. Libraries were pooled for sequencing, and variation in per-sample TCR yields was attributed mainly to small differences in library volumes within the pool. Peripheral blood TCR repertoire changes were tracked in vivo in alopecia patients during primary and secondary sensitization to the hapten diphenylcyclopropenone (DPC). Blood was sampled from patients pre-sensitization (week 0) and at 2, 6 and about 24 weeks after DPC sensitization. Blood for TCR sequencing was provided by twenty-nine alopecia patients at one to four time points (pre-sensitization, 2, 6 and 24 weeks).

What the time point label conveys for this sample: patch test 1, 2 weeks after DPC sensitization. The treatment or condition tag for this specimen amounts to: therapeutic diphenylcyclopropenone sensitization with weekly scalp DPC. At every patch-test visit, the blood draw took place before the patch test was put on. Eligible patients were aged 18 to 70, diagnosed with alopecia, deemed suitable for DPC therapy, and excluded if pregnant. Total RNA was isolated from unfractionated whole blood collected in Tempus Blood RNA tubes. The CDR3 measures 16 amino acids from cysteine to phenylalanine. Only CDR3 DNA is held: 48 bases, read in frame from base 1. The CDR1 and CDR2 encoded by the germline V gene are SQVTM and ANQGSEA. From V the trimming removes 7 bases and from J it removes 6 bases, while the gene matches leave 16 bases of the junction unaccounted for. Broader findings and caveats from the paper: No change with DPC sensitization was found in the number of TCRs above 1 in 1000 frequency, and no evidence of global repertoire structure alterations was found. After repeated subsampling, the strength of the expansion versus patch-test correlation and the threshold at which it became significant changed. Because all patients had alopecia, a presumed autoimmune disease, the immune response of the patients might differ from that of healthy individuals. A positive correlation was found between the number of PT1 expanded TCRs and patch test score, with significance reached at thresholds 8, 16 and 32 but not 4. Significantly more large CDR3 similarity clusters were formed by expanded TCRs than by pre-sensitization or healthy control sets, consistent with antigen-driven responses.

As for this clonotype: It has no known antigen specificity. The record has no base qualities; no much larger clone is one base away.

The library was obtained by RACE. TCRdb lists the instrument as NextSeq 500. Library preparation attached unique molecular identifiers to individual cDNA molecules for quantitative, reproducible TCR counting. From each blood RNA sample, both TCR alpha and TCR beta chains were sequenced. In the paper's pipeline: The median number of TCRs per sample was roughly 100,000, ranging from roughly 20,000 to 700,000. V, J and CDR3 annotation of the TCR reads was carried out using the Decombinator software suite. For PS versus PT1 abundance plots, all samples were subsampled to the same number of TCRs (28,000). TCRs were defined as expanded if absent before sensitization and observed at least eight times at the 2-week time point. The public reads were quality trimmed at Q25 with fastp and then assembled into clones with MiXCR by TCRdb, keeping productive beta chains. CDR3 protein duplicates are merged, each entry listing the most common genes and DNA. The V and J calls and clone size come from TCRdb's table, not from the authors' own analysis. The sample table contains around 110,000 distinct CDR3 sequences; only one count was recorded for roughly 12% of them. 1.2% to 1.5% of the sample is in the top ten clones.

The input for sequencing was whole blood, taken in connection with sensitization to the hapten diphenylcyclopropenone (DPC). Recombination connected TRBV29-1 to TRBJ2-7; 12 nucleotides in the junction match TRBD1. This clonotype was obtained from a woman between 50 and 59 years old with alopecia areata. Some clones in this sample may be carry-over from other donors' samples. The DNA reads TGCAGCGCCCAAGAGGGACAGGGGGCATATTTGGGCGAGCAGTACTTC. This sequence encodes CSAQEGQGAYLGEQYF.